What follows is one T cell receptor (beta chain) and its context. The antigen is undetermined. The data derive from a study of CD8+ T cells in alopecia areata. Study in general: Treated patients were dosed with oral tofacitinib, taking 5 to 10 mg twice daily. The percentage of affected scalp area served as the score of severity for treated patients. General observations from the study: Elevated clonality characterized lesional scalp relative to normal scalp, particularly in alopecia totalis/universalis. There were many expanded lesional clones persisting in scalp and blood during tofacitinib.

Trimming stripped 3 bases from V and 8 bases from J, with 5 bases between. The CDR3 is 11 amino acids. CDR1 is SNHLY and CDR2 is FYNNEI in the germline V gene. Treatment given: oral pan-JAK inhibitor, 5-10 mg twice daily. Sequencing used cDNA as its template, made by extracting RNA and reverse transcribing it. Some clones are missing from TCRdb's copy, which holds only in-frame ones; the method was immunoSEQ multiplex PCR. The data contain fewer than 250,000 clones, 64% of them singletons. The specimen was CD4+ T cells sorted from blood, collected at week 4, from a patient treated with tofacitinib. The chain employs TRBV2 and TRBJ2-1; D remains unclear. The sequence came from a human donor with alopecia areata. In DNA, the CDR3 is TGTGCCAGCAGTGATGTCGATGAGCAGTTCTTC. Amino acid sequence: CASSDVDEQFF.